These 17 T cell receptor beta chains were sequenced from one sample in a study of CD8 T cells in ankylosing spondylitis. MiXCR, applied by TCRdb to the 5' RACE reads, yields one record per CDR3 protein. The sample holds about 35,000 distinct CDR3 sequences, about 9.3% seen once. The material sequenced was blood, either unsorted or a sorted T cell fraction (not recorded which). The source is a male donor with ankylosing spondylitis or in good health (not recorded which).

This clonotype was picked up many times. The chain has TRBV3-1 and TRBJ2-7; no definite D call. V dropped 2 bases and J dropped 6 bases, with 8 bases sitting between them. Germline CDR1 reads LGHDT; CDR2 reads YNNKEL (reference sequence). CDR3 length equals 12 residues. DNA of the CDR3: TGTGCCAGCAGCCAAACCGGTATCGAGCAGTACTTC. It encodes CASSQTGIEQYF.

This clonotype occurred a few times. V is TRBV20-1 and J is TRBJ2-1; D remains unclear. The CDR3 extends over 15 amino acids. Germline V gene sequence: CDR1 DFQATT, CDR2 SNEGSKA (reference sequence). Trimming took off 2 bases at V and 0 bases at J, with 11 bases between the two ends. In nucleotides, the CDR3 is TGCAGTGCTAGACGTCGAGTCCTCTCCTACAATGAGCAGTTCTTC. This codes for CSARRRVLSYNEQFF.

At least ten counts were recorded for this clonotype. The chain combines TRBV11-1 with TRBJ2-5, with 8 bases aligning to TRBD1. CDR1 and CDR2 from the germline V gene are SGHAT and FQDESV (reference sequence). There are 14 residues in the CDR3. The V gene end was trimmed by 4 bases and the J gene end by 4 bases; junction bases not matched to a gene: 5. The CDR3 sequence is CASSSRGQVETQYF. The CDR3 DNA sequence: TGTGCCAGCAGCTCCAGGGGGCAGGTAGAGACCCAGTACTTC.

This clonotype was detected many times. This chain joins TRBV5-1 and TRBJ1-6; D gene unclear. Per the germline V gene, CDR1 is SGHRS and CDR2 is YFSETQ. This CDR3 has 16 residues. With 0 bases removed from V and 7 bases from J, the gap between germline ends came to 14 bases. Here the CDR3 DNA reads TGCGCCAGCAGCTTGGGAAGGACTGATCGAAATTCACCCCTCCACTTT. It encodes CASSLGRTDRNSPLHF.

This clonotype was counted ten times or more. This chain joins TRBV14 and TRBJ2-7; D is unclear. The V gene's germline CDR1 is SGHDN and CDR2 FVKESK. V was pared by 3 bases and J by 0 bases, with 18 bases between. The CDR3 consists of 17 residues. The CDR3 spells CASSHSRHTANSYEQYF. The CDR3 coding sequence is TGTGCCAGCAGCCACTCTCGGCATACAGCGAACTCCTACGAGCAGTACTTC.

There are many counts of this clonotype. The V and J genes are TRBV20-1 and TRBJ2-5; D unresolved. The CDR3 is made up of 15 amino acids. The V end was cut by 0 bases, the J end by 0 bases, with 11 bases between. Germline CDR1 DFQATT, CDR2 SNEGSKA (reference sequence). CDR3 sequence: CSAREGFFYQETQYF. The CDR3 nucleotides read TGCAGTGCTAGAGAGGGATTTTTCTACCAAGAGACCCAGTACTTC.

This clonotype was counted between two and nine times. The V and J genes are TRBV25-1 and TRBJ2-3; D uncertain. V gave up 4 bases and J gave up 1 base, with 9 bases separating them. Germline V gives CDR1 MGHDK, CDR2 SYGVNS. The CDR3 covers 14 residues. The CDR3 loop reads CASSAEDGTDTQYF. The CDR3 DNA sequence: TGTGCCAGCAGTGCAGAAGACGGCACAGATACGCAGTATTTT.

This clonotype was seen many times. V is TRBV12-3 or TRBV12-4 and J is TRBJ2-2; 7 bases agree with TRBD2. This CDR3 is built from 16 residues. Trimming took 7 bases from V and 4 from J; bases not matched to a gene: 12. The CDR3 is CASTSRGGSGTGELFF. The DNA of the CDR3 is TGTGCCAGCACCTCACGAGGCGGGAGTGGCACCGGGGAGCTGTTTTTT.

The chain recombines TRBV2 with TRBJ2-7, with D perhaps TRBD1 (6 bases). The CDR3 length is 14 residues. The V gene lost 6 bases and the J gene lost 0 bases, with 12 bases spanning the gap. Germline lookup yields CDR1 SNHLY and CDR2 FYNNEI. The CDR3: CASSAGTPSYEQYF. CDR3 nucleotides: TGTGCCAGCAGCGCCGGGACACCCTCCTACGAGCAGTACTTC.

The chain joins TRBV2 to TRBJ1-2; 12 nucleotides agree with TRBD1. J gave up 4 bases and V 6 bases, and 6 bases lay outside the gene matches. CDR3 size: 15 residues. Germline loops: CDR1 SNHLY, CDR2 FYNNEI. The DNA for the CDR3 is TGTGCCAGCAGCGCCGGGACAGGGGGCGTCTATGGCTACACCTTC. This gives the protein CASSAGTGGVYGYTF.

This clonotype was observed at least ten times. The CDR3 region has the DNA TGTGCCAGCAGTTCTCCGGGGGGCGCGGGGCCCCAGCATTTT. Translating gives CASSSPGGAGPQHF. The rearrangement uses TRBV12-3 or TRBV12-4 and TRBJ1-5; D possibly corresponds to TRBD1 (6 bases). V was shortened by 4 bases and J by 9 bases, with 16 bases between the two germline ends. There are 14 residues in the CDR3.

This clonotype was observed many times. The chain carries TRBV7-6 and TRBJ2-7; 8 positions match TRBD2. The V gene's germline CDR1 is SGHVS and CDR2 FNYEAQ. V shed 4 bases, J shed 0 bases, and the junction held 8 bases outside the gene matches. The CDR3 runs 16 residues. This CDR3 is CASSSWAGGPSYEQYF. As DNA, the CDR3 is TGTGCCAGCAGCTCGTGGGCGGGAGGTCCCTCCTACGAGCAGTACTTC.

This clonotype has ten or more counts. The CDR3 DNA follows: TGTGCCAGCAGTTTGACACGCGGATCCAATCAGCCCCAGCATTTT. This gives the protein CASSLTRGSNQPQHF. The rearrangement links TRBV12-3 or TRBV12-4 to TRBJ1-5; D is unclear. The CDR3 totals 15 residues. Trimming pared 3 bases from V and 3 bases from J, leaving 12 bases between.

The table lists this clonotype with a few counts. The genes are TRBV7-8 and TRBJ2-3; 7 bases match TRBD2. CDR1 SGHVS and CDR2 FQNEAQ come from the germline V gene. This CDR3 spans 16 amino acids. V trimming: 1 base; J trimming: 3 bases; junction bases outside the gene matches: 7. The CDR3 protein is CASSLDGTKITDTQYF. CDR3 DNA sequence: TGTGCCAGCAGCTTAGACGGGACTAAGATTACAGATACGCAGTATTTT.

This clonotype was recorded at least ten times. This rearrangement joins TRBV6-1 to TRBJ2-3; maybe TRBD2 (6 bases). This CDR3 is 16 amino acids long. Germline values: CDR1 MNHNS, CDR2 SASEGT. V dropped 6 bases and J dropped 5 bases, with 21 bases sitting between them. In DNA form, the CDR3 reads TGTGCCAGCAGCCCGATAGCGGAGAGGGGAGAAGATACGCAGTATTTT. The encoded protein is CASSPIAERGEDTQYF.

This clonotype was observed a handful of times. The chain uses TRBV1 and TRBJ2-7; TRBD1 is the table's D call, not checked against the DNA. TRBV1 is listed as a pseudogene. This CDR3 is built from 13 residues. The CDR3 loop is CTSMGTGTYEQYF. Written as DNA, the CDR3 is TGCACCAGCATGGGGACAGGGACCTACGAGCAGTACTTC.

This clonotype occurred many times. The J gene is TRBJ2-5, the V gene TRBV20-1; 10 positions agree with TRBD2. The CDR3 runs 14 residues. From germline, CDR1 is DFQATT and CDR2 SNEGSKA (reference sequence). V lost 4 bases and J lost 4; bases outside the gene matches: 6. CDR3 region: CSAKMLAGVETQYF. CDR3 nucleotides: TGCAGTGCTAAGATGCTAGCGGGAGTAGAGACCCAGTACTTC.